This T cell receptor (beta chain) came from a study of response to subunit inactivated influenza vaccine. CDR3 length: 11 residues. V lost 7 bases to trimming and J lost 5 bases, with 8 bases between them. This clonotype turned up a few times. Antigen specificity is unknown. From the RT-PCR reads, TCRdb called clonotypes with MiXCR, one entry per CDR3 protein. Of roughly 570,000 distinct CDR3 sequences listed, approximately 14% are singletons. Study findings and constraints: Few additional T cells are recruited per seasonal influenza vaccination, authors suggested.

V usage is TRBV12-3 or TRBV12-4 and J usage is TRBJ1-1; no reliable D call. The source material was PBMCs from blood, sampled roughly 12 days after vaccination. The sequence was obtained from a man aged 50 to 60 who received an inactivated influenza vaccine. The CDR3 DNA is TGTGCCAGCATCAAGAGGACTGAAGCTTTCTTT. It translates to CASIKRTEAFF.